What follows are 27 T cell receptor beta chains derived from one specimen sequenced in a study of blood T cell repertoires in COVID-19. Generated by immunoSEQ multiplex PCR, the TCRdb table keeps only in-frame clones and is missing some. The repertoire holds about 480,000 clones, with around 85% as singletons. The sequenced sample consisted of PBMCs or T cells enriched from blood (not recorded which). Receptor source: a woman aged 55-69 years who had recovered from COVID-19.

The gene calls are TRBV12-5 and TRBJ2-7; 7 nucleotides line up with TRBD2. This CDR3 has 16 residues. Germline V CDR1 and CDR2: LGHNT, FRNRAP. Trimming removed 0 bases from V and 4 bases from J; junction bases left unmatched: 9. CDR3 DNA sequence: TGTGCTAGTGGTTTGGTACCCGGCGGGGGAGTGTACGAGCAGTACTTC. This codes for CASGLVPGGGVYEQYF.

As concerns this clone: Since no conserved phenylalanine or tryptophan closes the CDR3, a read error is the likely cause. It is unclear where the CDR3 begins or ends on the DNA, so no DNA is shown, and the CDR3 is as TCRdb lists it. This chain connects TRBV2 to TRBJ1-5. Germline CDR1 is SNHLY and CDR2 is FYNNEI. The CDR3 numbers 14 amino acids, ends counted. This chain's CDR3 is CASKATITFLAPAI.

This chain joins TRBV30 and TRBJ2-3, with TRBD2 matching over 8 bases. This CDR3 is built from 16 residues. V shed 0 bases and J 6 bases; nucleotides not matched to a gene: 11. Germline CDR1 reads GTSNPN; CDR2 reads SVGIG (reference sequence). The CDR3, as DNA: TGTGCCTGGAGTGTGGGGGGTAGCGGGACAAGGGATACGCAGTATTTT. This encodes CAWSVGGSGTRDTQYF.

This rearrangement joins TRBV5-1 to TRBJ1-2; 8 nucleotides line up with TRBD1. The germline CDR1 and CDR2 sequences are SGHRS and YFSETQ. This CDR3 comprises 17 residues. Germline trimming cut 3 bases from V and 1 base from J; bases unmatched to any gene: 11. CDR3: CASSSQTGEAINYGYTF. DNA for the CDR3: TGCGCCAGCAGCTCCCAGACAGGGGAGGCCATTAACTATGGCTACACCTTC.

The chain employs TRBV5-6 and TRBJ2-7; D ambiguous. CDR3 length equals 13 residues. Trimming removed 2 bases from V and 7 bases from J, with 13 bases in between. Germline V gene data show CDR1 as SGHDT and CDR2 as YYEEEE. CDR3 nucleotide sequence: TGTGCCAGCAGCTTCGGTACTCTCGCAGAGCAGTACGTC. It codes for CASSFGTLAEQYV.

The rearrangement uses TRBV3-1 (or the pseudogene TRBV3-2) and TRBJ2-3; 7 bases map to TRBD1. The CDR3 runs to 16 residues. Germline loops: CDR1 LGHDT, CDR2 YNNKEL (reference sequence). After removal of 1 base from V and 2 bases from J, the junction contained 6 bases not matched to a gene. As DNA, the CDR3 is TGTGCCAGCAGCCAAGCTCTCGGGACAGCCACAGATACGCAGTATTTT. Translating gives CASSQALGTATDTQYF.

The CDR3 reads CASRQGADYGYTF. Written as DNA, the CDR3 is TGTGCCAGCAGGCAGGGGGCGGACTATGGCTACACCTTC. This chain joins TRBV6-5 and TRBJ1-2; 8 bases map to TRBD1. V gave up 6 bases and J gave up 3 bases; unmatched junction bases: 3. The CDR3 has 13 amino acids. Germline V gene data show CDR1 as MNHEY and CDR2 as SVGAGI.

The chain couples TRBV19 to TRBJ1-2; possible D gene TRBD1, 5 bases. Between the trimmed V and J ends, which lost 7 bases and 6 bases, there was a span of 15 bases. The CDR3 totals 13 residues. Germline assignment: CDR1 LNHDA and CDR2 SQIVND (reference sequence). The CDR3 spells CASTSRPGDGYTF. The DNA for the CDR3 is TGTGCCAGTACCAGCCGCCCGGGGGATGGCTACACCTTC.

The genes are TRBV2 and TRBJ2-5; the match to TRBD2 covers 11 bases. Per germline, CDR1 SNHLY and CDR2 FYNNEI. The V segment lost 4 bases and the J segment 1 base; nucleotides outside the gene matches: 2. The CDR3 contains 15 residues. DNA of the CDR3: TGTGCCAGCAGTGTAGCGGGGGGGGTCCAAGAGACCCAGTACTTC. Encoded protein: CASSVAGGVQETQYF. The variable domain in full, completed from reference TRBV2 and TRBJ2-5, reads EPEVTQTPSHQVTQMGQEVILRCVPISNHLYFYWYRQILGQKVEFLVSFYNNEISEKSEIFDDQFSVERPDGSNFTLKIRSTKLEDSAMYFCASSVAGGVQETQYFGPGTRLLVL.

The J gene is TRBJ2-3, the V gene TRBV29-1; 8 nucleotides align to TRBD2. The CDR3 extends over 14 amino acids. The V and J ends lost 4 bases and 4 bases, in that order; junction bases with no gene match: 7. From germline, CDR1 is SQVTM and CDR2 ANQGSEA. The CDR3 DNA follows: TGCAGCGTTGGGAACGGGGGGGCCCCAGATACGCAGTATTTT. Protein sequence: CSVGNGGAPDTQYF.

V and J are TRBV2 and TRBJ2-7; 8 bases are a match to TRBD2. The CDR3 loop spans 13 amino acids. The V and J ends lost 8 bases and 0 bases, in that order; junction bases with no gene match: 3. Germline V gene data show CDR1 as SNHLY and CDR2 as FYNNEI. DNA of the CDR3: TGTGCCAGCCGGGGGGGCAGCTCCTACGAGCAGTACGTC. Protein: CASRGGSSYEQYV.

V and J are TRBV2 and TRBJ1-1; 8 bases are a match to TRBD1. The CDR3 length is 15 residues. V lost 10 bases, J lost 3 bases, and 13 bases stayed unmatched. Germline lookup yields CDR1 SNHLY and CDR2 FYNNEI. CDR3 sequence (DNA): TGTGCCACCGGACAGGGAGGCAATATTGACACTGAAGCTTTCTTT. Translated: CATGQGGNIDTEAFF.

The V gene is TRBV27, the J gene TRBJ1-2; 10 bases fit TRBD1. Germline loops: CDR1 MNHEY, CDR2 SMNVEV (reference sequence). The V segment lost 4 bases and the J segment 4 bases; nucleotides outside the gene matches: 6. The CDR3 consists of 15 residues. This CDR3 reads CASSYQTGGTYGYTF. CDR3 DNA sequence: TGTGCCAGCAGTTACCAGACAGGGGGCACCTATGGCTACACCTTC.

The chain links TRBV9 to TRBJ1-1; D unresolved. The V gene lost 6 bases and the J gene lost 5 bases, with 11 bases spanning the gap. The germline V gene encodes CDR1 SGDLS and CDR2 YYNGEE. This CDR3 spans 12 amino acids. The CDR3: CASTGAGTEAFF. The CDR3 DNA reads as TGTGCCAGCACGGGCGCGGGGACTGAAGCTTTCTTT.

This chain joins TRBV5-1 and TRBJ1-4, with D possibly being TRBD1 (6 bases). The CDR3 is 15 amino acids. CDR1 and CDR2 (germline): SGHRS, YFSETQ. The V gene lost 1 base and the J gene lost 8 bases, with 15 bases spanning the gap. The CDR3 is CASSLSLDSGEKLFF. The CDR3 DNA sequence: TGCGCCAGCAGCTTGTCTCTGGACAGTGGAGAAAAACTGTTTTTT.

The V gene is TRBV27, the J gene TRBJ2-7; D is perhaps TRBD1 (6 bases). The CDR3 totals 17 residues. Trimming removed 0 bases from V and 6 bases from J, with 21 bases in between. Germline V gene sequence: CDR1 MNHEY, CDR2 SMNVEV (reference sequence). The CDR3 sequence: CASSLSGDTLHLGEQYF. CDR3 in DNA: TGTGCCAGCAGTTTATCCGGGGACACCCTCCATTTGGGCGAGCAGTACTTC.

In its sample, this clone was seen once. The chain combines TRBV5-1 with TRBJ2-3, with D possibly TRBD2 on 7 matching bases. Deletions cut 6 bases from V and 0 bases from J, with 11 bases between. Germline V gives CDR1 SGHRS, CDR2 YFSETQ. The CDR3 sequence is 14 residues long. CDR3: CASKGEGSTDTQYF. CDR3 DNA: TGCGCCAGCAAGGGGGAGGGTAGCACAGATACGCAGTATTTT.

This clone was seen only a few times. The CDR3 protein is CASSQVLVGGGNSPLHF. CDR3 sequence (DNA): TGCGCCAGCAGCCAAGTATTGGTAGGGGGCGGTAATTCACCCCTCCACTTT. The genes are TRBV4-1 and TRBJ1-6; 7 bases are a match to TRBD1. V shed 1 base and J 6 bases; nucleotides not matched to a gene: 9. This CDR3 comprises 17 residues. Germline assignment: CDR1 MGHRA and CDR2 YSYEKL.

This sequence joins TRBV11-3 and TRBJ1-2, with TRBD1 matching over 12 bases. The germline CDR1 and CDR2 sequences are SGHNT and YENEEA. V was clipped by 3 bases and J by 4 bases; unmatched bases: 6. CDR3 size: 16 residues. CDR3 nucleotides: TGTGCCAGCAGCTTTTCCGGGACAGGGGGCATCTATGGCTACACCTTC. Translation: CASSFSGTGGIYGYTF.

The chain recombines TRBV7-6 with TRBJ1-1, with TRBD1 identical over 10 bases. The germline CDR1 and CDR2 sequences are SGHVS and FNYEAQ. This CDR3 has 14 amino acids. Trimming at V came to 4 bases and at J to 5 bases, leaving 4 bases not matched to a gene. The chain's CDR3 is CASSSTGGWTEAFF. In nucleotides, the CDR3 is TGTGCCAGCAGCTCGACAGGGGGCTGGACTGAAGCTTTCTTT. Supplemented by reference TRBV7-6 and TRBJ1-1, the full variable domain reads GAGVSQSPRYKVTKRGQDVALRCDPISGHVSLYWYRQALGQGPEFLTYFNYEAQQDKSGLPNDRFSAERPEGSISTLTIQRTEQRDSAMYRCASSSTGGWTEAFFGQGTRLTVV.

The V call is TRBV3-1 (or the pseudogene TRBV3-2), the J call TRBJ1-2; 7 bases map to TRBD1. Germline-derived CDR1 and CDR2 are LGHDT and YNNKEL (reference sequence). Trimming took 0 bases from V and 2 from J; bases not matched to a gene: 12. The CDR3 is 18 amino acids. In DNA form, the CDR3 reads TGTGCCAGCAGCCAAGATATGTGGTTTCCGGGACAGAACTATGGCTACACCTTC. Translating gives CASSQDMWFPGQNYGYTF.

This clone was detected once. The chain recombines TRBV30 with TRBJ2-6; TRBD1 might be the D (5 bases). The ends were cut back, 2 bases at V and 9 bases at J, with 11 bases in the middle. Germline CDR1 reads GTSNPN; CDR2 reads SVGIG (reference sequence). This CDR3 is 13 amino acids long. DNA for the CDR3: TGTGCCTGGAGTCCGACAGTTAACAACGTCCTGACTTTC. It specifies CAWSPTVNNVLTF.

This clone was recorded only once. This sequence joins TRBV18 and TRBJ2-3, with TRBD2 identical over 7 bases. There are 17 residues in the CDR3. The trim removed 0 bases at V and 6 bases at J, leaving 12 bases unmatched. Germline CDR1 KGHSH, CDR2 LQKENI. The CDR3 DNA follows: TGTGCCAGCTCACCACCACGGGGTAGCGGGCTTCTCGATACGCAGTATTTT. Its protein is CASSPPRGSGLLDTQYF.

The CDR3 nucleotides are TGTGCCAGCTCCCCCGCCAGGGGGCCGGTCTATGGCTACACCTTC. Amino acids: CASSPARGPVYGYTF. The chain uses TRBV18 and TRBJ1-2, with 8 nucleotides matching TRBD1. Germline loops: CDR1 KGHSH, CDR2 LQKENI. The CDR3 extends over 15 amino acids. Germline trimming cut 6 bases from V and 4 bases from J; bases unmatched to any gene: 10. Looking up the rest from reference TRBV18 and TRBJ1-2 gives the full variable domain: NAGVMQNPRHLVRRRGQEARLRCSPMKGHSHVYWYRQLPEEGLKFMVYLQKENIIDESGMPKERFSAEFPKEGPSILRIQQVVRGDSAAYFCASSPARGPVYGYTFGSGTRLTVV.

The rearrangement joins TRBV6-4 to TRBJ1-1; D possibly corresponds to TRBD1 (6 bases). Deletions cut 5 bases from V and 1 base from J, with 8 bases between. Germline lookup yields CDR1 MRHNA and CDR2 SNTAGT. This CDR3 is 13 amino acids long. CDR3 residues: CASSWDTNTEAFF. The CDR3 DNA sequence: TGTGCCAGCAGTTGGGACACGAACACTGAAGCTTTCTTT.

V usage is TRBV7-6 and J usage is TRBJ1-6, with TRBD1 identical over 8 bases. The CDR3 runs to 16 residues. Germline V gene lookup returns CDR1 SGHVS and CDR2 FNYEAQ. V lost 2 bases, J lost 7 bases, and 7 bases stayed unmatched. In DNA form, the CDR3 reads TGTGCCAGCAGCTTACCGCGGACAGGGCTCAATTCACCCCTCCACTTT. Translated: CASSLPRTGLNSPLHF.

This chain links TRBV10-3 with TRBJ1-1; tentatively, D is TRBD1 (6 bases). Looked up from germline, CDR1 is ENHRY and CDR2 is SYGVKD. The CDR3 spans 13 residues. With 8 bases removed from V and 1 base from J, the gap between germline ends came to 11 bases. This CDR3 is CAIDRGGNTEAFF. DNA for the CDR3: TGTGCCATCGATAGAGGGGGGAACACTGAAGCTTTCTTT.